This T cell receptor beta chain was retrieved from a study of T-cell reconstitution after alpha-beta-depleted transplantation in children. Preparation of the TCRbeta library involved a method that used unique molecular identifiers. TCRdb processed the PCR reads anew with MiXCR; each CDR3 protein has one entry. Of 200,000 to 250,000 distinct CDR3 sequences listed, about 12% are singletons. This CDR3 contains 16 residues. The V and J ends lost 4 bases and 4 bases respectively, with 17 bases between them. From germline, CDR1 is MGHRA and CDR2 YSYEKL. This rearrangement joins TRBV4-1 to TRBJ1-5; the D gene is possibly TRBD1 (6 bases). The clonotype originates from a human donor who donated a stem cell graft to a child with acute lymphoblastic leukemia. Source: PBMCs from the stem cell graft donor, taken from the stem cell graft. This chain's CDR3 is CASSLSSKQGNQPQHF. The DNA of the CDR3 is TGCGCCAGCAGCCTTTCATCCAAACAGGGAAATCAGCCCCAGCATTTT.